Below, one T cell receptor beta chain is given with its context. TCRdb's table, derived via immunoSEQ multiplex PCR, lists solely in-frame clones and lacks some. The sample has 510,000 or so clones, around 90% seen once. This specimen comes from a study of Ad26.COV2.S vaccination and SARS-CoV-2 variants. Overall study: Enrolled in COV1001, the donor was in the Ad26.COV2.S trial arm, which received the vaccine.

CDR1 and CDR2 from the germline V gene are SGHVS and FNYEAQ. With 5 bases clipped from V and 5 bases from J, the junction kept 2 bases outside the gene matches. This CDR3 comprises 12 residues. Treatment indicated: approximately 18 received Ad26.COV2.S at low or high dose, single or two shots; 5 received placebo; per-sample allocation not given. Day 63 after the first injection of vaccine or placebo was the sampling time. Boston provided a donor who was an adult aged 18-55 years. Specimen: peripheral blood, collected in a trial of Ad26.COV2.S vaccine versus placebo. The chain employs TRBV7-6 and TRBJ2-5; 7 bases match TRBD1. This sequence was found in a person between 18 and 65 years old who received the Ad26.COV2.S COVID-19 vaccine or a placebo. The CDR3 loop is CASSRQGETQYF. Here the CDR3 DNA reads TGTGCCAGCAGCCGACAGGGTGAGACCCAGTACTTC.